This is a list of T cell receptor beta chains from one sample in a study of blood T cell repertoires in COVID-19. The repertoire was sequenced with immunoSEQ multiplex PCR; TCRdb's copy has only in-frame clones and lacks some. The sample lists some 240,000 clones, 70% to 85% seen once, with 1.4% in the top ten. Sequenced material: peripheral blood. These receptors all stem from a woman aged 40 to 50 who had recovered from COVID-19. The CDR3 runs from the conserved cysteine through the conserved F or W. D genes are given only for firm matches. The size of a clone is reported for some rows only, either as once, few or many, or as a class for expanded clones.

D | size | J | V | CDR3 | DNA
. | . | TRBJ2-7 | TRBV3-1/TRBV3-2 | CASSQGTGFSYEQYF | TGTGCCAGCAGCCAAGGGACGGGATTCTCCTACGAGCAGTACTTC
. | once | TRBJ1-6 | TRBV28 | CASRPMGGSGALHF | TGTGCCAGCAGACCCATGGGCGGCTCGGGAGCCCTCCACTTT
. | . | TRBJ2-7 | TRBV27 | CASALHRETYEQYF | TGTGCCAGCGCACTTCACAGGGAGACCTACGAGCAGTACTTC
. | few | TRBJ2-2 | TRBV6-2/TRBV6-3 | CASSYRPGQNTGELFF | TGTGCCAGCAGTTATCGCCCGGGACAGAACACCGGGGAGCTGTTTTTT
. | . | TRBJ1-1 | TRBV5-1 | CASSYAGGQDTEAFF | TGCGCCAGCAGCTACGCGGGAGGTCAGGACACTGAAGCTTTCTTT
. | . | TRBJ2-7 | TRBV2 | CASTNTRYEQYF | TGTGCCAGCACTAATACGCGTTACGAGCAGTACTTC
. | . | TRBJ2-4 | TRBV7-8 | CASSLARVNIQYF | TGTGCCAGCAGCTTAGCCAGGGTAAACATTCAGTACTTC
. | few | TRBJ1-1 | TRBV11-2 | CASSLIDESTEAFF | TGTGCCAGCAGCTTAATCGATGAGTCCACTGAAGCTTTCTTT
TRBD1 | once | TRBJ2-7 | TRBV6-6 | CASSYPWTGGSYEQYF | TGTGCCAGCAGTTACCCATGGACAGGGGGCTCCTACGAGCAGTACTTC
. | . | TRBJ2-3 | TRBV7-6 | CASSLGVSGDTQYF | TGTGCCAGCAGCTTAGGAGTGAGCGGAGATACGCAGTATTTT
. | . | TRBJ2-3 | TRBV11-2 | CASSLRQVADTQYF | TGTGCCAGCAGTCTCCGACAGGTAGCGGATACGCAGTATTTT